This section outlines one T cell receptor (beta chain) sequence together with its context. Its antigen is undetermined. The data originate from a study of OX40 agonist ivuxolimab in advanced cancers. Prior autoimmune disease or systemic immunosuppression barred patients. Profiling relied on immunoSEQ multiplex PCR, and the TCRdb table lists in-frame clones only, not all of them. The table shows some 86,000 clones, with around 85% occurring only once. General study results and limits: There were, on average, more expanded clones in CD8+ T cells than in CD4+. Among the lowest peripheral clonal expansion occurred in 0.1-3.0 mg/kg partial responders.

This receptor was obtained from an adult with an advanced solid tumor such as melanoma, head and neck, liver or kidney cancer. The specimen was CD4+ or CD8+ T cells sorted from blood, collected in a trial of the OX40 agonist ivuxolimab.

The CDR3 protein is CASSSPGLAGEQFF. DNA for the CDR3: TGTGCCAGCAGCTCCCCAGGACTAGCGGGTGAGCAGTTCTTC. V is TRBV11-2 and J is TRBJ2-1; 11 bases match TRBD2. The CDR3 is made up of 14 amino acids. V lost 4 bases and J lost 9; bases outside the gene matches: 5. Germline-derived CDR1 and CDR2 are SGHAT and FQNNGV.